This T cell receptor (beta chain) emerged from a study of T-cell reconstitution after alpha-beta-depleted transplantation in children. Study-wide findings and caveats: Expanded graft clones numbering several hundred reportedly gave rise to alpha-beta T cells about two months after transplant.

The TCRbeta library was prepared with unique molecular identifiers. Each CDR3 protein gets one entry after TCRdb re-called the PCR reads with MiXCR. Among about 600,000 distinct CDR3 sequences listed, roughly 13% were seen once. This clonotype was found a few times. Its antigen is unknown. The source is a male patient between 10 and 17 years old who had a stem cell transplant for acute myeloid leukemia, so the T cells may come from the graft donor. The sample in question was PBMCs, mostly from graft donor cells, obtained 360 days after TCRalphabeta/CD19-depleted stem cell transplant.

For the CDR3, the DNA is TGCAGTGCTGGGGACAGGGGGATGTTTATCTCCTACAATGAGCAGTTCTTC. The encoded protein is CSAGDRGMFISYNEQFF. The chain uses TRBV20-1 and TRBJ2-1, with TRBD1 identical over 11 bases. J lost 0 bases, V lost 5 bases, and 9 bases had no gene match. There are 17 residues in the CDR3. Germline CDR1 reads DFQATT; CDR2 reads SNEGSKA (reference sequence).